This TCR beta chain was recovered during a study of blood T cell repertoires in COVID-19. Across the study: PBMCs, B-cell-depleted T cells, or T cells were the source of the cDNA or gDNA that made up the material.

Libraries were prepared by immunoSEQ multiplex PCR; TCRdb keeps only in-frame clonotypes and omits some of them. The profile shows about 240,000 clones, 86% of them singletons. There are 15 residues in the CDR3. Germline-derived CDR1 and CDR2 are MGHDK and SYGVNS. The trim removed 4 bases at V and 7 bases at J, leaving 7 bases unmatched. The clonotype comes from a man between 60 and 75 years old with acute or convalescent COVID-19. Material for sequencing was peripheral blood. V usage is TRBV25-1 and J usage is TRBJ2-5; TRBD2 matches at 12 bases. Here the CDR3 DNA reads TGTGCCAGCAGTGTAGGGCCGACTAGCGGGGGGACCCAGTACTTC. Its protein is CASSVGPTSGGTQYF.